This entry lists 20 T cell receptor beta chains sequenced from one sample in a study of Ad26.COV2.S vaccination and SARS-CoV-2 variants. Repertoires were generated with immunoSEQ multiplex PCR, while TCRdb's copy carries only in-frame clones and drops some. The sample carries 300,000 to 350,000 clones, roughly 90% recorded once. Stated treatment: over 15 received Ad26.COV2.S at low or high dose, single or two shots; about 5 received placebo; per-sample allocation not given. Samples analyzed were those drawn on day 63 after the first vaccine or placebo injection. This material consisted of peripheral blood, taken in a trial of Ad26.COV2.S vaccine versus placebo. These receptors were obtained from a person between 18 and 65 years old who received the Ad26.COV2.S COVID-19 vaccine or a placebo.

J is TRBJ1-1 and V is TRBV27; D gene ambiguous. The CDR3 sequence is 14 residues long. The V gene lost 8 bases and the J gene lost 5 bases, with 18 bases spanning the gap. The V gene's germline CDR1 is MNHEY and CDR2 SMNVEV (reference sequence). The CDR3: CASSPTVGVTEAFF. CDR3 DNA: TGTGCCAGCTCTCCTACAGTAGGTGTTACTGAAGCTTTCTTT.

The rearrangement links TRBV7-2 to TRBJ1-3, with D maybe TRBD1 (5 bases). With 0 bases removed from V and 4 bases from J, the gap between germline ends came to 19 bases. The CDR3 totals 18 residues. The V gene's germline CDR1 is SGHTA and CDR2 FQGNSA. In nucleotides, the CDR3 is TGTGCCAGCAGCTTAGCGGTCAGACAGAGGGATGCAGGAAACACCATATATTTT. This encodes CASSLAVRQRDAGNTIYF.

The chain employs TRBV10-2 and TRBJ2-7; possible D gene TRBD2, 5 bases. The CDR3 is 13 amino acids. Between the trimmed V and J ends, which lost 3 bases and 6 bases, there was a span of 12 bases. Germline values: CDR1 WSHSY, CDR2 SAAADI. The CDR3 loop is CASSDSTRVEQYV. The CDR3 DNA follows: TGCGCCAGCAGTGATTCTACTAGGGTCGAGCAGTACGTC.

The gene calls are TRBV7-6 and TRBJ1-1; no firm D call. This CDR3 is built from 13 residues. Looked up from germline, CDR1 is SGHVS and CDR2 is FNYEAQ. V was cut by 0 bases and J by 1 base, with 3 bases left in between. The CDR3 is CASSLAQNTEAFF. The CDR3 region has the DNA TGTGCCAGCAGCTTAGCTCAGAACACTGAAGCTTTCTTT.

The chain joins TRBV3-1 (or the pseudogene TRBV3-2) to TRBJ1-1; tentative D call: TRBD1 (5 bases). Trimming took 2 bases from V and 3 from J, leaving 13 bases between them. Germline V gene data show CDR1 as LGHDT and CDR2 as YNNKEL (reference sequence). The CDR3 is 15 residues long. The CDR3 nucleotides read TGTGCCAGCAGCCAAAGTTTTCAGGGCTACACTGAAGCTTTCTTT. This sequence encodes CASSQSFQGYTEAFF.

The chain couples TRBV7-9 to TRBJ1-2, with D maybe TRBD1 (6 bases). The CDR3 contains 14 residues. Germline V gives CDR1 SEHNR, CDR2 FQNEAQ (reference sequence). Trimming removed 4 bases at V and 3 bases at J, with 12 bases between. The CDR3 DNA follows: TGTGCCAGCAGCTCCGTGGCAGGGGACTATGGCTACACCTTC. Translated, it gives CASSSVAGDYGYTF.

This chain links TRBV23-1 with TRBJ2-6; D is undetermined. TRBV23-1 is recorded as an ORF, its role being uncertain. CDR3 size: 14 residues. Trimming cost V 4 bases and J 0 bases, with 4 bases left between them. CDR3 sequence reads: CASSRDSGANVLTF. In DNA, the CDR3 is TGCGCCAGCAGTCGCGACTCTGGGGCCAACGTCCTGACTTTC.

The sample holds one count of this clone. The CDR3 nucleotides read TGTGCCAGCAGCTTGGCCCACGATGAGCAGTTCTTC. Translating it yields CASSLAHDEQFF. J is TRBJ2-1 and V is TRBV11-2; D is undetermined. This CDR3 has 12 amino acids. The germline gives CDR1 SGHAT, CDR2 FQNNGV. V was pared by 3 bases and J by 8 bases, with 8 bases between.

The rearrangement links TRBV4-1 to TRBJ1-2, with 7 bases fitting TRBD1. Germline CDR1 reads MGHRA; CDR2 reads YSYEKL. The J segment lost 0 bases and the V segment lost 1 base, leaving 14 bases of the junction unmatched. CDR3 length: 19 residues. The CDR3: CASSQVPGQTGLANYGYTF. CDR3 sequence (DNA): TGCGCCAGCAGCCAAGTCCCGGGACAGACAGGACTAGCTAACTATGGCTACACCTTC.

This clone has just a few counts. The same CDR3 can be traced to other DNA sequences in this sample. J is TRBJ1-1 and V is TRBV19, with 9 nucleotides matching TRBD1. This CDR3 contains 12 residues. V was clipped by 6 bases and J by 4 bases; unmatched bases: 0. CDR1 LNHDA and CDR2 SQIVND come from the germline V gene (reference sequence). The CDR3 region is CASRGQGTEAFF. CDR3 nucleotide sequence: TGTGCCAGTAGGGGACAGGGCACTGAAGCTTTCTTT.

A word on this clone: At one boundary the junction diverges from the germline segment, which might be a read error. The chain uses TRBV14 and TRBJ2-3; perhaps D is TRBD1 or TRBD2 (5 bases each). From germline, CDR1 is SGHDN and CDR2 FVKESK. This CDR3 region has 13 residues. CDR3 nucleotides: TGTGCCAGCAGCCAAGATTTGGGGGATAGGCAGTATTTT. Its protein is CASSQDLGDRQYF.

V usage is TRBV12-5 and J usage is TRBJ2-5, with a weak D call TRBD1 (5 bases). The CDR3 has 13 residues. Germline CDR1 is LGHNT and CDR2 is FRNRAP. The V gene lost 6 bases and the J gene lost 0 bases, with 8 bases spanning the gap. Here the CDR3 reads CASGTGNQETQYF. The CDR3 region has the DNA TGTGCTAGTGGCACAGGAAACCAAGAGACCCAGTACTTC.

The rearrangement joins TRBV6-2 or TRBV6-3 to TRBJ2-3; D remains unclear. Germline-derived CDR1 and CDR2 are MNHEY and SVGEGT. The CDR3 has 17 amino acids. Deletions cut 2 bases from V and 1 base from J, with 16 bases between. The CDR3 sequence is CASSYGSLRQRTDTQYF. The CDR3, as DNA: TGTGCCAGCAGTTACGGTAGCCTTAGGCAGCGCACAGATACGCAGTATTTT.

CDR3 loop: CASSPPRGFQYF. The CDR3 DNA reads TGTGCCAGCTCACCACCTCGGGGCTTTCAGTACTTC. This rearrangement joins TRBV18 to TRBJ2-7, with D perhaps assigned TRBD1 or TRBD2 (5 bases each). Germline CDR1 reads KGHSH; CDR2 reads LQKENI. The CDR3 contains 12 residues. Trimming shortened V by 0 bases and J by 10 bases, and 10 bases separated the two germline ends.

The CDR3 region has the DNA TGTGCCAGCAGTGCCGGGAATCGGAGGGGGCCTAATGAAAAACTGTTTTTT. Its protein is CASSAGNRRGPNEKLFF. The V gene is TRBV6-1, the J gene TRBJ1-4; 7 positions agree with TRBD1. Trimming removed 4 bases from V and 3 bases from J; junction bases left unmatched: 11. Germline V gives CDR1 MNHNS, CDR2 SASEGT. CDR3 length: 17 residues.

This chain joins TRBV18 and TRBJ2-1; unclear D gene. Per the germline V gene, CDR1 is KGHSH and CDR2 is LQKENI. Trimming pared 0 bases from V and 0 bases from J, leaving 9 bases between. CDR3 length: 16 amino acids. In DNA form, the CDR3 reads TGTGCCAGCTCACCACCTACCGGAGACTCCTACAATGAGCAGTTCTTC. Amino acid sequence: CASSPPTGDSYNEQFF.

In its sample, this clone was seen once. The V gene is TRBV7-2, the J gene TRBJ1-1, with D perhaps matching TRBD1 (5 bases). The CDR3 sequence is 14 residues long. V was shortened by 1 base and J by 5 bases, with 11 bases between the two germline ends. The germline gives CDR1 SGHTA, CDR2 FQGNSA. In DNA, the CDR3 is TGTGCCAGCAGCTTAGGGGGGGGGAGGACTGAAGCTTTCTTT. The encoded protein is CASSLGGGRTEAFF.

This chain uses TRBV7-8 with TRBJ1-5; D possibly corresponds to TRBD1 (6 bases). There are 15 residues in the CDR3. Trimming took off 2 bases at V and 6 bases at J, with 14 bases between the two ends. The germline V gene encodes CDR1 SGHVS and CDR2 FQNEAQ. This CDR3 reads CASSLLGQGSQPQHF. The CDR3 DNA follows: TGTGCCAGCAGCTTATTGGGTCAGGGGAGTCAGCCCCAGCATTTT.

The chain employs TRBV3-1 (or the pseudogene TRBV3-2) and TRBJ1-5, with 9 bases lining up with TRBD1. The CDR3 covers 19 residues. CDR1 is LGHDT, CDR2 YNNKEL, per germline (reference sequence). V was pared by 2 bases and J by 1 base, with 12 bases of the junction left unmatched. This CDR3 is CASSQSMTGGYGSNQPQHF. Written as DNA, the CDR3 is TGTGCCAGCAGCCAATCCATGACAGGGGGGTATGGGAGCAATCAGCCCCAGCATTTT.

This chain links TRBV7-2 with TRBJ1-3; D call uncertain. The CDR3 sequence is 13 residues long. Between the trimmed V and J ends, which lost 3 bases and 7 bases, there was a span of 10 bases. Germline lookup yields CDR1 SGHTA and CDR2 FQGNSA. The CDR3 DNA reads as TGTGCCAGCAGCTTCCTACCCCTTAACACCATATATTTT. Residues: CASSFLPLNTIYF.